The clone carrying this TCR beta chain has at least ten counts. One entry per CDR3 protein results from TCRdb running MiXCR on the RT-PCR reads. This table has almost 700,000 distinct CDR3 sequences, 14% appearing once. The CDR3 is 19 amino acids. V gave up 2 bases and J gave up 0 bases; unmatched junction bases: 8. CDR1 and CDR2 (germline): MNHEY, SVGAGI. The sequence derives from a female donor in good health, serving as a healthy control. Sequences were obtained from memory CD4+ T cells from blood. This chain connects TRBV6-5 to TRBJ2-7; 15 positions agree with TRBD2. CDR3 nucleotides: TGTGCCAGCAGTTACGGAGGACTAGCGGGAGGGACCCCCTCCTACGAGCAGTACTTC. As protein: CASSYGGLAGGTPSYEQYF.